Detailed here is one T cell receptor (beta chain). What it binds is unknown. Analyses pooled second doses at about 4 or about 12 weeks. Generated by immunoSEQ multiplex PCR, the TCRdb table keeps only in-frame clones and is missing some. The sample lists about 180,000 clones, around 88% occurring once. This record comes from a study of T cell responses to AZD1222 COVID-19 vaccine. Germline-derived CDR1 and CDR2 are SEHNR and FQNEAQ (reference sequence). The CDR3 runs to 16 residues. The ends lost 5 bases at V and 2 bases at J; junction bases unmatched: 11. Study-level results: CD4 TCRs associated with vaccination spanned spike, dominating at 160-218 and 743-854. Most donors were white British, females outnumbered males, and clonal diversity was possibly underestimated. It was only after the peak T cell response that any repertoires were sampled.

This TCR was sampled from an adult who received the AZD1222 COVID-19 vaccine. The chain recombines TRBV7-9 with TRBJ1-1; 7 positions match TRBD1. The sequences come from peripheral blood, collected 28 days after the second AZD1222 dose. CDR3 sequence reads: CASSPGQAGYNTEAFF. The CDR3 coding sequence is TGTGCCAGCAGCCCCGGACAGGCCGGATATAACACTGAAGCTTTCTTT.